A selection of T cell receptor beta chains follows, all from one sample in a study of T-cell memory formation after mild COVID-19. One entry per CDR3 protein, called by TCRdb with MiXCR from the 5' RACE reads. The sample yields under 250,000 distinct CDR3 sequences, about 16% seen once. The source material was PBMCs or a T cell subset sorted from them (not recorded which). The source of these receptors is an adult woman who had mild COVID-19 (a few samples of this study predate the infection). Cell type and time point are not known. Both conserved end residues are part of each CDR3. A D gene is named only where the DNA matches it firmly. The size of a clone is reported for some rows only, either as once, few or many, or as a class for expanded clones.

J gene | D gene | V gene | clone size | CDR3 protein | CDR3 DNA
TRBJ2-7 | TRBD2 | TRBV4-1 | NA | CASSQEVGGGHQNYEQYF | TGCGCCAGCAGCCAAGAGGTTGGCGGGGGGCATCAAAACTACGAGCAGTACTTC
TRBJ2-1 | TRBD1 | TRBV12-3/TRBV12-4 | few | CASSFRTGNYNEQFF | TGTGCCAGCAGTTTTCGGACAGGGAACTACAATGAGCAGTTCTTC
TRBJ2-3 | TRBD2 | TRBV4-3 | many | CASSQGPGGTSTDTQYF | TGCGCCAGCAGCCAAGGCCCCGGGGGGACTAGCACAGATACGCAGTATTTT
TRBJ2-7 | NA | TRBV2 | few | CASSVGTHEQYF | TGTGCCAGCAGTGTCGGTACCCACGAGCAGTACTTC
TRBJ2-7 | NA | TRBV5-1 | NA | CASSLWTGTSEQYF | TGCGCCAGCAGCTTGTGGACAGGGACTAGCGAGCAGTACTTC
TRBJ2-3 | NA | TRBV24-1 | NA | CATSDPAGRAADTQYF | TGTGCCACCAGTGATCCCGCAGGTCGAGCCGCAGATACGCAGTATTTT
TRBJ1-2 | NA | TRBV7-2 | few | CASTLTRTAGYGYTF | TGTGCCAGCACCCTTACCCGGACAGCTGGGTATGGCTACACCTTC
TRBJ2-1 | TRBD1 | TRBV12-5 | NA | CASGPSLRQGRGNEQFF | TGTGCTAGTGGTCCCTCCCTCCGACAGGGTCGGGGCAATGAGCAGTTCTTC
TRBJ1-1 | NA | TRBV5-1 | NA | CASSLELTRSEAFF | TGCGCCAGCAGCTTGGAACTCACCCGGAGTGAAGCTTTCTTT
TRBJ2-7 | TRBD1 | TRBV2 | NA | CASRQGAPYEQYF | TGTGCCAGTAGACAGGGGGCCCCCTACGAGCAGTACTTC
TRBJ2-1 | NA | TRBV5-5 | NA | CASSGDIGRQFF | TGTGCCAGCAGCGGCGACATCGGACGGCAGTTCTTC
TRBJ2-5 | TRBD2 | TRBV4-2 | few | CASTQPGLAGETQYF | TGTGCCAGCACCCAACCGGGACTAGCGGGAGAGACCCAGTACTTC
TRBJ1-2 | NA | TRBV12-3/TRBV12-4 | NA | CASSRGVGYTF | TGTGCCAGCAGCCGGGGGGTCGGCTACACCTTC
TRBJ2-3 | TRBD2 | TRBV24-1 | few | CATSDVAGPADTQYF | TGTGCCACCAGTGATGTAGCGGGACCCGCAGATACGCAGTATTTT
TRBJ1-1 | NA | TRBV6-6 | NA | CASHYDRRSEAFF | TGTGCCAGCCATTATGACAGACGGAGTGAAGCTTTCTTT
TRBJ1-6 | NA | TRBV7-2 | NA | CASSPSGGSYNSPLHF | TGTGCCAGCAGCCCTAGCGGGGGGTCCTATAATTCACCCCTCCACTTT
TRBJ2-7 | NA | TRBV12-3/TRBV12-4 | few | CASTTDGAYEQYF | TGTGCCAGCACAACCGACGGGGCCTACGAGCAGTACTTC
TRBJ1-6 | NA | TRBV20-1 | many | CSARDRGTYNSPLHF | TGCAGTGCTAGAGATCGGGGGACCTATAATTCACCCCTCCACTTT
TRBJ1-4 | TRBD1 | TRBV6-6 | NA | CASSYGDRGREKLFF | TGTGCCAGCAGTTACGGGGACAGGGGTCGTGAAAAACTGTTTTTT
TRBJ1-5 | NA | TRBV2 | NA | CASSDRRNNQPQHF | TGTGCCAGCAGTGATCGACGGAACAATCAGCCCCAGCATTTT
TRBJ2-5 | NA | TRBV5-6 | NA | CASSLYTGRGGRETQYF | TGTGCCAGCAGCTTGTATACGGGCAGGGGTGGACGGGAGACCCAGTACTTC
TRBJ2-3 | NA | TRBV7-2 | few | CASSLAPGTDTQYF | TGTGCCAGCAGCTTAGCCCCAGGCACAGATACGCAGTATTTT
TRBJ2-1 | TRBD2 | TRBV9 | few | CASSVEREGLRNEQFF | TGTGCCAGCAGCGTAGAACGGGAGGGCCTCAGGAATGAGCAGTTCTTC
TRBJ2-5 | TRBD2 | TRBV5-1 | many | CASSIGLAGGEETQYF | TGCGCCAGCAGCATCGGACTAGCGGGGGGAGAAGAGACCCAGTACTTC
TRBJ1-1 | NA | TRBV9 | NA | CASSVKGNTEAFF | TGTGCCAGCAGCGTCAAAGGGAACACTGAAGCTTTCTTT
TRBJ2-7 | TRBD1 | TRBV20-1 | few | CSADGGQASYEQYF | TGCAGTGCGGATGGGGGACAGGCCTCCTACGAGCAGTACTTC
TRBJ1-2 | NA | TRBV29-1 | NA | CSVEAGRANYGYTF | TGCAGCGTTGAGGCAGGTAGAGCTAACTATGGCTACACCTTC
TRBJ2-7 | NA | TRBV5-1 | NA | CASRTLPDTYEQYF | TGCGCCAGCAGGACGTTGCCAGACACCTACGAGCAGTACTTC
TRBJ2-7 | TRBD2 | TRBV10-3 | NA | CAISESRRRGALYEQYF | TGTGCCATCAGTGAGTCGAGAAGGCGGGGGGCCCTCTACGAGCAGTACTTC
TRBJ1-1 | TRBD1 | TRBV3-1 | NA | CASSRTGDRTEAFF | TGTGCCAGCAGTCGGACAGGGGATCGGACTGAAGCTTTCTTT
TRBJ1-1 | TRBD1 | TRBV5-1 | many | CASTKRDRNTEAFF | TGCGCCAGCACAAAACGGGACAGGAACACTGAAGCTTTCTTT
TRBJ1-3 | NA | TRBV12-3/TRBV12-4 | few | CASSPPAGSTGNTIYF | TGTGCCAGCAGTCCCCCGGCAGGATCCACTGGAAACACCATATATTTT
TRBJ1-1 | NA | TRBV2 | NA | CASSLSRLGNTEAFF | TGTGCCAGCAGCCTCTCACGACTTGGGAACACTGAAGCTTTCTTT
TRBJ1-1 | NA | TRBV6-1 | once | CASSEYPVQGGTEAFF | TGTGCCAGCAGTGAATACCCCGTACAGGGAGGAACTGAAGCCTTCTTT
TRBJ1-5 | NA | TRBV4-1 | NA | CASSPIAQENQPQHF | TGCGCCAGCAGCCCGATCGCGCAGGAGAATCAGCCCCAGCATTTT
TRBJ2-3 | NA | TRBV6-6 | few | CASSYSLWGETDTQYF | TGTGCCAGCAGTTACTCCCTCTGGGGGGAAACAGATACGCAGTATTTT
TRBJ2-1 | TRBD2 | TRBV12-3/TRBV12-4 | NA | CASSLAPGLAGGPGNEQFF | TGTGCCAGCAGTTTAGCACCGGGACTAGCGGGAGGGCCGGGTAATGAGCAGTTCTTC
TRBJ2-3 | NA | TRBV6-5 | NA | CASSPGANTDTQYF | TGTGCCAGCAGTCCCGGGGCTAACACAGATACGCAGTATTTT
TRBJ2-1 | NA | TRBV6-2/TRBV6-3 | few | CASSYRDSRNEQFF | TGTGCCAGCAGTTATCGGGACTCCCGGAATGAGCAGTTCTTC
TRBJ1-1 | NA | TRBV12-3/TRBV12-4 | NA | CASSLVIGGAFF | TGTGCCAGCAGTTTAGTTATAGGGGGGGCTTTCTTT
TRBJ1-5 | NA | TRBV12-3/TRBV12-4 | NA | CASSLTGFSQPQHF | TGTGCCAGCAGTCTAACAGGGTTCAGCCAGCCCCAGCATTTT
TRBJ2-2 | NA | TRBV5-1 | few | CASSFRLGDTGELFF | TGCGCCAGCAGCTTTCGACTAGGGGACACCGGGGAGCTGTTTTTT
TRBJ1-6 | NA | TRBV6-5 | NA | CASSYSSGRANSPLHF | TGTGCCAGCAGTTACTCATCGGGGAGGGCCAATTCACCCCTCCACTTT
TRBJ1-2 | NA | TRBV20-1 | few | CSARDPKKGQNYGYTF | TGCAGTGCTAGAGATCCGAAGAAAGGACAGAACTATGGCTACACCTTC
TRBJ2-3 | TRBD2 | TRBV12-3/TRBV12-4 | many | CASSLAGTSGGTDTQYF | TGTGCCAGCAGTTTAGCCGGGACTAGCGGGGGAACAGATACGCAGTATTTT
TRBJ1-2 | TRBD1 | TRBV7-2 | few | CASSLAAGGAGGYTF | TGTGCCAGCAGCTTAGCGGCAGGGGGCGCTGGTGGCTACACCTTC
TRBJ2-1 | NA | TRBV7-8 | NA | CASSLGAQEQFF | TGTGCCAGCAGCTTAGGAGCTCAGGAGCAGTTCTTC
TRBJ2-1 | NA | TRBV11-2 | few | CASSLQDSQFF | TGTGCCAGCAGCTTGCAGGACAGCCAGTTCTTC
TRBJ2-3 | TRBD2 | TRBV4-3 | few | CASSQGGSGRDTQYF | TGCGCCAGCAGCCAAGGGGGTAGCGGGCGCGATACGCAGTATTTT
TRBJ1-2 | NA | TRBV5-1 | NA | CASSSTILGGVYGYTF | TGCGCCAGCAGCTCGACCATTCTTGGGGGGGTCTATGGCTACACCTTC
TRBJ1-1 | NA | TRBV5-1 | NA | CASSLGGTTSRDTEAFF | TGCGCCAGCAGCTTGGGCGGGACCACCTCACGAGACACTGAAGCTTTCTTT
TRBJ1-3 | NA | TRBV29-1 | few | CSATPGAGNTIYF | TGCAGCGCTACGCCAGGGGCTGGAAACACCATATATTTT